These T cell receptor beta chains were read from a single sample in a study of cytomegalovirus exposure and HLA in healthy donors. Only in-frame clones appear in the TCRdb table, and some are missing; sequencing was by immunoSEQ multiplex PCR. This sample has under 200,000 clones, with approximately 80% found just once. The sequenced material came from PBMCs. Source of these receptors: a woman aged 40 to 50 in good health and CMV-seropositive. The conserved cysteine and the conserved F or W are not part of the CDR3 here.

v_gene: TRBV5-8; j_gene: TRBJ1-5; CDR3aa: ASSSTGGQPQH
v_gene: TRBV7-7; j_gene: TRBJ1-2; CDR3aa: ASRETGYGYT
v_gene: TRBV2; j_gene: TRBJ1-6; CDR3aa: ASSEIGGVGSPLH
v_gene: TRBV7-9; j_gene: TRBJ2-1; CDR3aa: ASSLVGDPTRDEQF
v_gene: TRBV5-6; j_gene: TRBJ2-3; CDR3aa: ASSQGLAQY
v_gene: TRBV7-8; j_gene: TRBJ2-3; CDR3aa: ASSPRTSGTDTQY
v_gene: TRBV5-5; j_gene: TRBJ2-3; CDR3aa: ASSLGVWYGGTQY
v_gene: TRBV10-1; j_gene: TRBJ2-7; CDR3aa: ASSERAGANNEQY
v_gene: TRBV15; j_gene: TRBJ2-1; CDR3aa: ATSRDHVGGYEQF
v_gene: TRBV10-3; j_gene: TRBJ2-7; CDR3aa: ASSYGPDSSYEQY
v_gene: TRBV27; j_gene: TRBJ2-7; CDR3aa: ASIGLAGGAKEQY
v_gene: TRBV19; j_gene: TRBJ2-5; CDR3aa: ASSAGGRETQY
v_gene: TRBV4-1; j_gene: TRBJ2-5; CDR3aa: ASSQGGARETQY
v_gene: TRBV15; j_gene: TRBJ2-1; CDR3aa: ATSRAYGTEKYNEQF
v_gene: TRBV28; j_gene: TRBJ1-4; CDR3aa: ASSLGQGWRNEKLF
v_gene: TRBV30; j_gene: TRBJ1-1; CDR3aa: AWRGGGEAF
v_gene: TRBV4-3; j_gene: TRBJ1-2; CDR3aa: ASSQERINDGYT
v_gene: TRBV5-1; j_gene: TRBJ1-3; CDR3aa: ASSSGQGASGNTIY
v_gene: TRBV28; j_gene: TRBJ2-1; CDR3aa: ASSRGGDNEQF
v_gene: TRBV5-1; j_gene: TRBJ1-5; CDR3aa: ASSSGQPNQPQH
v_gene: TRBV10-2; j_gene: TRBJ2-3; CDR3aa: ASSDSPGGEGLTDTQY
v_gene: TRBV30; j_gene: TRBJ2-1; CDR3aa: AWKGNNAGVYYNEQF
v_gene: TRBV7-7; j_gene: TRBJ2-2; CDR3aa: ASSPKGRDTGELF
v_gene: TRBV5-1; j_gene: TRBJ2-3; CDR3aa: ASSAGQGRDTQY
v_gene: TRBV6-6; j_gene: TRBJ1-2; CDR3aa: ASSSRGTGYT
v_gene: TRBV5-4; j_gene: TRBJ2-1; CDR3aa: ASSFGQGIGNEQF
v_gene: TRBV7-2; j_gene: TRBJ1-2; CDR3aa: ASSLEGVQGARGYT
v_gene: TRBV2; j_gene: TRBJ2-7; CDR3aa: ASGDRGREQY
v_gene: TRBV5-8; j_gene: TRBJ1-4; CDR3aa: ASSLGQGREKLF
v_gene: TRBV6-5; j_gene: TRBJ2-5; CDR3aa: ASSLQGQTGETQY
v_gene: TRBV29-1; j_gene: TRBJ2-2; CDR3aa: SVGDTGELF
v_gene: TRBV5-4; j_gene: TRBJ1-3; CDR3aa: ASSSPGQGTFGNTIY
v_gene: TRBV27; j_gene: TRBJ1-6; CDR3aa: ASSPLGEAKVTPLH
v_gene: TRBV14; j_gene: TRBJ2-5; CDR3aa: ASSRLAGEETQY
v_gene: TRBV7-8; j_gene: TRBJ2-7; CDR3aa: ASTSRRDPREDEQY
v_gene: TRBV19; j_gene: TRBJ1-1; CDR3aa: ASSIGAGFGTEAF
v_gene: TRBV6-5; j_gene: TRBJ1-1; CDR3aa: ASRVNRDRGAEAF
v_gene: TRBV7-9; j_gene: TRBJ1-1; CDR3aa: ASSSRDAGRTEAF
v_gene: TRBV7-2; j_gene: TRBJ2-1; CDR3aa: ASSPPPYYNEQF
v_gene: TRBV9; j_gene: TRBJ1-1; CDR3aa: ASSVSGAEEAF
v_gene: TRBV10-3; j_gene: -; CDR3aa: AISESGGLTSEIYEQY
v_gene: TRBV27; j_gene: TRBJ2-3; CDR3aa: ASNPGTSGGAGFTDTQY
v_gene: TRBV7-2; j_gene: TRBJ2-3; CDR3aa: ASAWSGGPIRDTQY
v_gene: TRBV7-9; j_gene: TRBJ2-5; CDR3aa: ASALLPQETQY
v_gene: TRBV6-5; j_gene: -; CDR3aa: ASSPRTGLNYEQY